The subject of this entry is one T cell receptor (beta chain). Its antigen is unknown. The data stem from a study of T cell responses to AZD1222 COVID-19 vaccine. The overall study: Pooled in the analysis were second doses at about 4 or about 12 weeks. Study-wide points: The reported proportion of spike-specific TCRs targeting unmutated variant regions was nearly half. AZD1222 recipients seropositive at baseline numbered only six or seven. CD4 TCRs linked to vaccination spanned spike, dominating at 160-218 and 743-854.

The CDR3 loop spans 14 amino acids. The junction had 9 bases not matched to a gene; V was cut back by 5 bases and J by 8 bases. CDR1 is SNHLY, CDR2 FYNNEI, per germline. Using immunoSEQ multiplex PCR, the repertoire was profiled, and TCRdb retains in-frame clones only, with some absent. Of about 62,000 clones in the sample, about 87% are singletons; the top ten hold 4% to 5%. The J gene is TRBJ1-2, the V gene TRBV2; TRBD1 aligns across 9 bases. The origin of this receptor is an adult in good health. Sequencing was performed on peripheral blood, taken on day 0 of AZD1222 vaccination. In DNA, the CDR3 is TGTGCCAGCAGTCCCACGGACAGGGGATTCGGCTACACCTTC. It translates to CASSPTDRGFGYTF. The variable domain in full, with the rest retrieved from reference TRBV2 and TRBJ1-2, is EPEVTQTPSHQVTQMGQEVILRCVPISNHLYFYWYRQILGQKVEFLVSFYNNEISEKSEIFDDQFSVERPDGSNFTLKIRSTKLEDSAMYFCASSPTDRGFGYTFGSGTRLTVV.